This T cell receptor (beta chain) was identified in a study of blood T cells in healthy people across ages. Study outcomes and limitations: With age, beta diversity per million T cells declined roughly linearly, significantly by approximately 40. Underestimates were what the diversity estimates from one million T cells were considered to be.

There are a few counts of this clonotype. Its antigen is undetermined. The junction had 7 bases not matched to a gene; V was cut back by 5 bases and J by 0 bases. The length of the CDR3 is 18 residues. CDR1 is MNHEY and CDR2 is SVGEGT in the germline V gene. Using a J-beta primer mix together with a sample-barcoded 5' primer, a second PCR was run for roughly 6 to 12 cycles. Carrying 12 random nucleotides, a template-switch adaptor labeled each individual cDNA molecule. TCRdb ran MiXCR on the 5' RACE reads and lists one entry per CDR3 protein. This table holds over 1,500,000 distinct CDR3 sequences, around 48% found once.

The clonotype comes from a woman between 40 and 55 years old in good health. V gene TRBV6-2 or TRBV6-3 combines with J gene TRBJ2-4; TRBD2 aligns across 13 bases. Sequenced input: blood. CDR3 amino acids: CASSRRTSGGLAKNIQYF. The CDR3 DNA is TGTGCCAGCAGTCGACGGACTAGCGGGGGACTAGCCAAAAACATTCAGTACTTC.